This TCR beta chain was identified in a study of CD8+CD57+ T cells in acquired aplastic anemia. Study-wide context: An average of roughly 10 million reads for CD4+ cells was obtained from healthy donors.

The CDR3 spans 16 residues. Trimming removed 1 base at V and 1 base at J, with 13 bases between. Germline V gene sequence: CDR1 MGHRA, CDR2 YSYEKL. Genomic DNA provided the template from which TCR beta VDJ and CDR3 profiles were obtained. TCRdb analysed the reads with MiXCR anew, one entry per CDR3 protein. In the table there are about 210,000 distinct CDR3 sequences, over 60% of which are singletons. The sample consisted of sorted CD4+, CD8+, or CD8+CD57+ T cells (not recorded which) from PBMCs. This rearrangement joins TRBV4-1 to TRBJ2-5, with D possibly being TRBD1 or TRBD2 (6 bases each). This clonotype was sampled from a human donor in good health. CDR3 residues: CASSQGGGGPQETQYF. CDR3 DNA: TGCGCCAGCAGCCAAGGAGGGGGAGGCCCCCAAGAGACCCAGTACTTC.